The 19 T cell receptor beta chains given below trace back to one sample, sequenced in a study of blood T cells in healthy people across ages. Using a J-beta primer mix together with a sample-barcoded 5' primer, a second PCR was run for roughly 6 to 11 cycles. In TCRdb, the 5' RACE reads were re-called with MiXCR into one record per CDR3 protein. The data show around 870,000 distinct CDR3 sequences, with more than 25% seen just once and 15% to 20% held by the top ten. Sequences were obtained from blood. These receptor sequences come from a woman aged 80 or over in good health.

The chain links TRBV19 to TRBJ2-1; D is tentatively TRBD1 or TRBD2 (5 bases each). Germline V gives CDR1 LNHDA, CDR2 SQIVND (reference sequence). V was trimmed by 5 bases and J by 3 bases, leaving 17 bases between them. The CDR3 sequence is 16 residues long. CDR3 sequence: CASSHSGRNIYNEQFF. The CDR3 nucleotides read TGTGCCAGTAGTCACTCGGGACGGAACATCTACAATGAGCAGTTCTTC.

This clonotype has at least ten counts. V usage is TRBV12-3 or TRBV12-4 and J usage is TRBJ2-7; TRBD1 might be the D (5 bases). CDR3 length: 12 amino acids. The ends were cut back, 4 bases at V and 4 bases at J, with 8 bases in the middle. The CDR3: CASSYRKYEQYF. CDR3 nucleotides: TGTGCCAGCAGTTACAGGAAATACGAGCAGTACTTC.

This clonotype has at least ten counts. V gene TRBV7-8 combines with J gene TRBJ2-7, with TRBD1 matching 7 bases. The germline V gene has CDR1 SGHVS and CDR2 FQNEAQ. The J segment lost 2 bases and the V segment lost 5 bases, leaving 6 bases of the junction unmatched. The CDR3 loop spans 14 amino acids. The CDR3 DNA is TGTGCCAGCAGCACCCGACAGGGAACCTACGAGCAGTACTTC. It encodes CASSTRQGTYEQYF.

This clonotype was seen repeatedly, ten times or more. The chain combines TRBV5-1 with TRBJ2-3; D possibly corresponds to TRBD1 (6 bases). The CDR3 is 16 amino acids. Trimming left V 0 bases short and J 2 bases short, with 13 bases between. Germline CDR1 is SGHRS and CDR2 is YFSETQ. In nucleotides, the CDR3 is TGCGCCAGCAGCTTGGAGGTGGGGGCCTCCACAGATACGCAGTATTTT. Translated: CASSLEVGASTDTQYF.

This clonotype was seen a single time. The J gene is TRBJ2-3, the V gene TRBV12-3 or TRBV12-4; D tentatively reads TRBD1 or TRBD2 (5 bases each). Trimming shortened V by 8 bases and J by 0 bases, and 12 bases separated the two germline ends. This CDR3 region has 14 residues. DNA for the CDR3: TGTGCCAGCGGAGGACAAGTTAGCACAGATACGCAGTATTTT. This encodes CASGGQVSTDTQYF.

This clonotype was detected ten times or more. V gene TRBV5-5 combines with J gene TRBJ2-5, with TRBD1 identical over 8 bases. J gave up 2 bases and V 3 bases, and 9 bases lay outside the gene matches. The germline CDR1 and CDR2 sequences are SGHKS and YYEKEE (reference sequence). The length of the CDR3 is 16 residues. CDR3 protein: CASSSWTGKGQETQYF. The CDR3 DNA follows: TGTGCCAGCAGCTCTTGGACAGGGAAGGGGCAAGAGACCCAGTACTTC.

In this sample, this clonotype turned up many times. The genes are TRBV7-2 and TRBJ2-5, with D hard to call. From germline, CDR1 is SGHTA and CDR2 FQGNSA. The CDR3 length is 13 residues. V lost 1 base to trimming and J lost 5 bases, with 8 bases between them. The CDR3 coding sequence is TGTGCCAGCAGCTTAGGTTACGGGGAGACCCAGTACTTC. Amino acids: CASSLGYGETQYF.

The rearrangement links TRBV20-1 to TRBJ1-5; D uncertain. This CDR3 contains 13 residues. Germline V gene lookup returns CDR1 DFQATT and CDR2 SNEGSKA (reference sequence). The V end was cut by 1 base, the J end by 1 base, with 5 bases between. Here the CDR3 reads CSARVYSNQPQHF. The CDR3, as DNA: TGCAGTGCTAGAGTTTACAGCAATCAGCCCCAGCATTTT.

A remark on this clonotype: This may come from a read error, since a much larger clone is one base off. The CDR3 loop is CASSLGWGSDEQYF. The CDR3, as DNA: TGTGCCAGCAGCTTAGGATGGGGTAGCGACGAGCAGTACTTC. The V and J genes are TRBV7-9 and TRBJ2-5; TRBD2 might be the D (5 bases). Near its end, the DNA agrees better with TRBJ2-7, so the J call may be wrong. From germline, CDR1 is SEHNR and CDR2 FQNEAQ (reference sequence). This CDR3 comprises 14 residues.

In its sample, this clonotype was seen a few times. A much larger clone lies one base from this, so it may be a read error. This chain links TRBV6-5 with TRBJ1-4; D not certain. In germline, CDR1 is MNHEY, CDR2 SVGAGI. CDR3 length equals 14 residues. CDR3 residues: CASSFSSTSEKLFF. The CDR3 nucleotides read TGTGCCAGCAGTTTCAGCTCAACTAGTGAAAAACTGTTTTTT.

This clonotype was seen only a few times. The genes are TRBV7-2 and TRBJ1-4; D is uncertain. The V gene lost 1 base and the J gene lost 8 bases, with 14 bases spanning the gap. The CDR3 consists of 15 residues. CDR1 is SGHTA and CDR2 is FQGNSA in the germline V gene. This chain's CDR3 is CASSLGGSLGEKLFF. CDR3 coding DNA: TGTGCCAGCAGCTTAGGTGGGAGTTTAGGAGAAAAACTGTTTTTT.

V gene TRBV5-1 combines with J gene TRBJ1-5, with no clear D. The germline V gene has CDR1 SGHRS and CDR2 YFSETQ. V dropped 4 bases and J dropped 7 bases, with 12 bases sitting between them. The CDR3 is 13 residues long. CDR3 sequence reads: CASSPSGRQPQHF. The DNA of the CDR3 is TGCGCCAGCAGCCCGTCGGGTAGACAGCCCCAGCATTTT.

This rearrangement joins TRBV12-3 or TRBV12-4 to TRBJ2-1; D remains ambiguous. The CDR3 is made up of 15 amino acids. Between the trimmed V and J ends, which lost 4 bases and 7 bases, there was a span of 17 bases. The CDR3 bases are TGTGCCAGCAGTTACTCGTATTACGCACCTAATGAGCAGTTCTTC. Its protein is CASSYSYYAPNEQFF.

This clonotype was counted a few times. The chain recombines TRBV12-5 with TRBJ2-7; no clear D. The DNA matches TRBJ2-5 better at its end, which makes the J call doubtful. From germline, CDR1 is LGHNT and CDR2 FRNRAP. This CDR3 is built from 13 residues. The CDR3 DNA sequence: TGTGCTAGTGGTTTGGATACCCAGGAGACCCAGTACTTC. Translation: CASGLDTQETQYF.

This clonotype was counted between two and nine times. This chain uses TRBV30 with TRBJ2-5; 9 nucleotides agree with TRBD1. The J call may be in error: the DNA end matches TRBJ2-7 better. The CDR3 contains 14 residues. Per the germline V gene, CDR1 is GTSNPN and CDR2 is SVGIG (reference sequence). In DNA, the CDR3 is TGTGCCTGGAGTGTAGGGACAGGGTTAGCCGAGCAGTACTTC. Translated, it gives CAWSVGTGLAEQYF.

This clonotype was picked up a small number of times. The J gene is TRBJ1-6, the V gene TRBV2; D is unclear. The CDR3 is made up of 14 amino acids. V gave up 6 bases and J gave up 7 bases, with 13 bases separating them. Germline V gene sequence: CDR1 SNHLY, CDR2 FYNNEI. CDR3 region: CASSATGRNSPLHF. DNA for the CDR3: TGTGCCAGCAGCGCGACGGGGAGGAATTCACCCCTCCACTTT.

The chain joins TRBV5-1 to TRBJ1-1; D uncertain. With 4 bases removed from V and 4 bases from J, the gap between germline ends came to 14 bases. CDR3 length equals 14 residues. Germline loops: CDR1 SGHRS, CDR2 YFSETQ. CDR3 region: CASSSGVASTEAFF. In DNA form, the CDR3 reads TGCGCCAGCAGCAGCGGGGTGGCAAGCACTGAAGCTTTCTTT.

Comments on this clonotype: Just one base apart from a much larger clone, this may be a read error. V and J are TRBV20-1 and TRBJ1-5; D ambiguous. The V end was cut by 4 bases, the J end by 0 bases, with 10 bases between. Germline CDR1 DFQATT, CDR2 SNEGSKA (reference sequence). The CDR3 runs 14 residues. CDR3 amino acids: CSATDEISNQPQHF. In DNA form, the CDR3 reads TGCAGTGCTACGGACGAAATTAGCAATCAGCCCCAGCATTTT.

The CDR3 DNA reads TGCAGTGCTCTTTCCTACGAGCAGTACTTC. Translated: CSALSYEQYF. The chain couples TRBV20-1 to TRBJ2-7; D unresolved. The germline CDR1 and CDR2 sequences are DFQATT and SNEGSKA (reference sequence). This CDR3 has 10 residues. Trimming took 5 bases from V and 1 from J, leaving 3 bases between them.